These 30 T cell receptor beta chains were all obtained from the same sample, sequenced in a study of OX40 agonist ivuxolimab in advanced cancers. TCRdb's table, derived via immunoSEQ multiplex PCR, lists solely in-frame clones and lacks some. The sample lists under 100,000 clones, around 92% occurring once. The sample was CD4+ or CD8+ T cells sorted from blood, taken in a trial of the OX40 agonist ivuxolimab. These receptors were obtained from an adult with an advanced solid tumor such as melanoma, head and neck, liver or kidney cancer.

The chain is built from TRBV6-1 and TRBJ2-7; the match to TRBD2 covers 8 bases. This CDR3 comprises 16 residues. With 2 bases clipped from V and 6 bases from J, the junction kept 12 bases outside the gene matches. Germline values: CDR1 MNHNS, CDR2 SASEGT. CDR3: CASSEPGSGGGGEQYF. Here the CDR3 DNA reads TGTGCCAGCAGTGAACCCGGGAGCGGGGGAGGTGGCGAGCAGTACTTC.

This chain joins TRBV5-6 and TRBJ2-5; 7 bases match TRBD1. Trimming cost V 2 bases and J 2 bases; bases outside gene matches: 3. Germline values: CDR1 SGHDT, CDR2 YYEEEE. This CDR3 has 14 amino acids. The chain's CDR3 is CASSFGQEQETQYF. The CDR3 DNA sequence: TGTGCCAGCAGCTTCGGACAGGAGCAAGAGACCCAGTACTTC.

The CDR3 region is CASSYSGGHTEAFF. CDR3 DNA sequence: TGTGCCAGCAGTTACTCTGGCGGACACACTGAAGCTTTCTTT. The chain couples TRBV6-5 to TRBJ1-1; D remains ambiguous. The CDR3 is 14 residues long. Germline CDR1 reads MNHEY; CDR2 reads SVGAGI. Trimming took 0 bases from V and 3 from J, leaving 8 bases between them.

This chain links TRBV9 with TRBJ2-5; unclear D gene. Trimming removed 5 bases from V and 2 bases from J, with 1 base in between. This CDR3 contains 10 residues. Germline V gene lookup returns CDR1 SGDLS and CDR2 YYNGEE. CDR3 region: CASRQETQYF. DNA for the CDR3: TGTGCCAGCAGACAAGAGACCCAGTACTTC.

The rearrangement uses TRBV27 and TRBJ1-2, with TRBD1 matching 9 bases. The CDR3 contains 15 residues. Germline V gene data show CDR1 as MNHEY and CDR2 as SMNVEV (reference sequence). J lost 6 bases, V lost 5 bases, and 10 bases had no gene match. The DNA of the CDR3 is TGTGCCAGCAGTATTGGACAGGGGTACACTCATGGCTACACCTTC. It is translated as CASSIGQGYTHGYTF.

This chain uses TRBV9 with TRBJ1-1, with D perhaps matching TRBD1 (5 bases). Germline values: CDR1 SGDLS, CDR2 YYNGEE. The CDR3 runs 14 residues. V lost 3 bases, J lost 0 bases, and 9 bases lay in between. The CDR3, as DNA: TGTGCCAGCAGCGGCGGGACGGTGAACACTGAAGCTTTCTTT. This translates into CASSGGTVNTEAFF.

This sequence joins TRBV7-9 and TRBJ1-6, with D possibly matching TRBD1 (5 bases). The CDR3 has 16 amino acids. Trimming shortened V by 1 base and J by 8 bases, and 15 bases separated the two germline ends. CDR1 and CDR2 (germline): SEHNR, FQNEAQ (reference sequence). For the CDR3, the DNA is TGTGCCAGCAGCTTAGTAGGGGCCAGGGACGATTCACCCCTCCACTTT. It translates to CASSLVGARDDSPLHF. Combining the CDR3 with reference TRBV7-9 and TRBJ1-6 gives the whole variable domain DTGVSQNPRHKITKRGQNVTFRCDPISEHNRLYWYRQTLGQGPEFLTYFQNEAQLEKSRLLSDRFSAERPKGSFSTLEIQRTEQGDSAMYLCASSLVGARDDSPLHFGNGTRLTVT.

The chain employs TRBV4-3 and TRBJ1-2, with 9 bases aligning to TRBD1. Per the germline V gene, CDR1 is LGHNA and CDR2 is YSLEER. The V and J ends lost 0 bases and 8 bases, in that order; junction bases with no gene match: 7. This CDR3 is 15 amino acids long. The CDR3 coding sequence is TGCGCCAGCAGCCAAGACACCGGGACAGGGTACGGCTACACCTTC. It codes for CASSQDTGTGYGYTF.

The table lists this clone with a count of one. This rearrangement joins TRBV9 to TRBJ2-1; D may be TRBD1 or TRBD2 (5 bases each). Trimming pared 7 bases from V and 0 bases from J, leaving 14 bases between. Germline CDR1 and CDR2: SGDLS and YYNGEE. The CDR3 is 15 residues long. CDR3 DNA sequence: TGTGCCAGCGCCCTGTCAGGGAGCTCCTACAATGAGCAGTTCTTC. Translating gives CASALSGSSYNEQFF.

This chain joins TRBV9 and TRBJ2-2; tentatively, D is TRBD1 (6 bases). The CDR3 has 17 amino acids. V shed 2 bases and J shed 1 base, with 15 bases lying between them. Germline CDR1 and CDR2: SGDLS and YYNGEE. CDR3 sequence reads: CASSVRYRVQNTGELFF. CDR3 bases: TGTGCCAGCAGCGTGAGGTACAGGGTTCAGAACACCGGGGAGCTGTTTTTT.

This rearrangement joins TRBV7-9 to TRBJ1-1; the match to TRBD1 covers 7 bases. This CDR3 comprises 14 residues. J gave up 3 bases and V 4 bases, and 5 bases lay outside the gene matches. Germline V gene data show CDR1 as SEHNR and CDR2 as FQNEAQ (reference sequence). The CDR3, as DNA: TGTGCCAGCAGCTCTTCAGGGGGTTACACTGAAGCTTTCTTT. Encoded protein: CASSSSGGYTEAFF.

This chain uses TRBV5-4 with TRBJ2-7; weak D call: TRBD1 (5 bases). The CDR3 covers 15 residues. The V end lost 0 bases, the J end lost 0 bases, and 10 bases lay between the germline ends. Germline V lookup: CDR1 SGHNT, CDR2 YYREEE (reference sequence). The CDR3 loop reads CASSLDVTGSYEQYF. The CDR3 DNA is TGTGCCAGCAGCTTGGACGTTACAGGCTCCTACGAGCAGTACTTC.

The rearrangement links TRBV9 to TRBJ2-7; TRBD1 is a possible D gene (5 bases). This CDR3 comprises 13 residues. Deletions cut 0 bases from V and 5 bases from J, with 9 bases between. Germline lookup yields CDR1 SGDLS and CDR2 YYNGEE. The chain's CDR3 is CASSVAQGNEQYF. The CDR3 DNA follows: TGTGCCAGCAGCGTAGCGCAGGGCAACGAGCAGTACTTC.

In this sample, this clone turned up once. V is TRBV7-6 and J is TRBJ2-1; 7 positions agree with TRBD1. The CDR3 has 16 amino acids. Trimming at V came to 1 base and at J to 2 bases, leaving 5 bases not matched to a gene. CDR1 and CDR2 (germline): SGHVS, FNYEAQ. As DNA, the CDR3 is TGTGCCAGCAGCTTAGAGTGGCAGGGGGCCTACAATGAGCAGTTCTTC. Amino acids: CASSLEWQGAYNEQFF.

The V and J genes are TRBV4-3 and TRBJ2-1; D assignment may be TRBD1 or TRBD2 (6 bases each). The germline gives CDR1 LGHNA, CDR2 YSLEER. V was pared by 9 bases and J by 8 bases, with 17 bases between. This CDR3 is 13 amino acids long. DNA for the CDR3: TGCGCCAGTCGGGACTCCCCAGGGGATGAGCAGTTCTTC. It codes for CASRDSPGDEQFF.

In its sample, this clone is medium-sized. The chain uses TRBV30 and TRBJ2-7, with 9 bases matching TRBD2. Germline CDR1 and CDR2: GTSNPN and SVGIG (reference sequence). The CDR3 extends over 16 amino acids. V gave up 3 bases and J gave up 1 base; unmatched junction bases: 10. The CDR3 spells CAWSVARGGISYEQYF. CDR3 nucleotides: TGTGCCTGGAGCGTCGCGCGGGGGGGCATTTCCTACGAGCAGTACTTC.

The chain links TRBV4-1 to TRBJ1-3; the D gene is possibly TRBD1 (6 bases). This CDR3 has 16 amino acids. The ends were cut back, 0 bases at V and 2 bases at J, with 11 bases in the middle. Germline lookup yields CDR1 MGHRA and CDR2 YSYEKL. The CDR3 protein is CASSQESEGAGNTIYF. CDR3 DNA sequence: TGCGCCAGCAGCCAAGAGAGCGAGGGGGCTGGAAACACCATATATTTT.

The chain couples TRBV5-1 to TRBJ2-3; 7 nucleotides line up with TRBD2. The CDR3 sequence is 15 residues long. Germline V gene lookup returns CDR1 SGHRS and CDR2 YFSETQ. After removal of 0 bases from V and 2 bases from J, the junction contained 3 bases not matched to a gene. The CDR3 protein is CASSLGTSPTDTQYF. The CDR3 DNA sequence: TGCGCCAGCAGCTTGGGGACTAGTCCCACAGATACGCAGTATTTT. Full variable domain (remainder filled in from reference TRBV5-1 and TRBJ2-3): KAGVTQTPRYLIKTRGQQVTLSCSPISGHRSVSWYQQTPGQGLQFLFEYFSETQRNKGNFPGRFSGRQFSNSRSEMNVSTLELGDSALYLCASSLGTSPTDTQYFGPGTRLTVL.

The chain joins TRBV4-3 to TRBJ2-6, with D tentatively TRBD1 or TRBD2 (5 bases each). Deletions cut 0 bases from V and 0 bases from J, with 18 bases between. The CDR3 contains 20 residues. Germline V gene lookup returns CDR1 LGHNA and CDR2 YSLEER. The CDR3 spells CASSQEWLGTISSGANVLTF. CDR3 in DNA: TGCGCCAGCAGCCAAGAATGGTTGGGGACGATTTCCTCTGGGGCCAACGTCCTGACTTTC.

The chain couples TRBV7-6 to TRBJ1-6; 8 bases map to TRBD1. Germline CDR1 SGHVS, CDR2 FNYEAQ. V lost 3 bases to trimming and J lost 7 bases; unmatched junction nucleotides: 5. The CDR3 has 15 amino acids. CDR3 residues: CASSFEQGGNSPLHF. In nucleotides, the CDR3 is TGTGCCAGCAGCTTCGAACAGGGGGGCAATTCACCCCTCCACTTT.

The J gene is TRBJ2-4, the V gene TRBV5-4, with D tentatively TRBD1 (6 bases). Trimming left V 2 bases short and J 1 base short, with 10 bases between. Germline-derived CDR1 and CDR2 are SGHNT and YYREEE (reference sequence). This CDR3 region has 15 residues. The CDR3 bases are TGTGCCAGCAGCTTAGAGAGGGGGGCCAAAAACATTCAGTACTTC. Translating it yields CASSLERGAKNIQYF.

The chain carries TRBV5-8 and TRBJ2-5; the D gene is possibly TRBD1 (6 bases). Germline CDR1 SGHTS, CDR2 YDEGEE. The CDR3 spans 14 residues. Trimming shortened V by 1 base and J by 2 bases, and 9 bases separated the two germline ends. CDR3 in amino acids: CASSLTGSQETQYF. The DNA for the CDR3 is TGTGCCAGCAGCTTGACAGGGAGTCAAGAGACCCAGTACTTC.

The chain carries TRBV7-8 and TRBJ2-5; 10 bases fit TRBD2. Germline CDR1 is SGHVS and CDR2 is FQNEAQ. The CDR3 is 15 residues long. V was clipped by 5 bases and J by 2 bases; unmatched bases: 5. CDR3 protein: CASSPTSGVQETQYF. The DNA for the CDR3 is TGTGCCAGCAGCCCCACTAGCGGGGTTCAAGAGACCCAGTACTTC.

This sequence joins TRBV23-1 and TRBJ1-4; 9 bases match TRBD1. TRBV23-1 is an open reading frame whose function is uncertain. Germline trimming cut 1 base from V and 8 bases from J; bases unmatched to any gene: 8. This CDR3 region has 16 residues. CDR3 coding DNA: TGCGCCAGCAGTCAATATGGGGACAGGGCAGGAGAAAAACTGTTTTTT. It yields the protein CASSQYGDRAGEKLFF.

The table lists this clone with a few counts. V usage is TRBV4-1 and J usage is TRBJ1-5; 8 nucleotides match TRBD1. CDR3 length: 15 amino acids. Per germline, CDR1 MGHRA and CDR2 YSYEKL. V trimming: 0 bases; J trimming: 7 bases; junction bases outside the gene matches: 5. CDR3 sequence (DNA): TGCGCCAGCAGCCAAGATCGGACAGGGCTGCAGCCCCAGCATTTT. This translates into CASSQDRTGLQPQHF.

A single count supports this clone. V and J are TRBV9 and TRBJ1-2; 7 bases fit TRBD1. CDR3 size: 17 residues. V lost 0 bases, J lost 5 bases, and 13 bases stayed unmatched. CDR1 and CDR2 (germline): SGDLS, YYNGEE. The CDR3 is CASSVGGGQTDRYGYTF. The CDR3, as DNA: TGTGCCAGCAGCGTAGGGGGGGGACAGACCGACAGGTATGGCTACACCTTC.

The table lists this clone with a few counts. The chain is built from TRBV7-9 and TRBJ1-2; D is ambiguous. The germline V gene has CDR1 SEHNR and CDR2 FQNEAQ (reference sequence). Trimming pared 1 base from V and 3 bases from J, leaving 3 bases between. The CDR3 consists of 12 residues. The CDR3 here is CASSLDHYGYTF. CDR3 bases: TGTGCCAGCAGCTTAGACCACTATGGCTACACCTTC. The variable domain in full, completed from reference TRBV7-9 and TRBJ1-2, reads DTGVSQNPRHKITKRGQNVTFRCDPISEHNRLYWYRQTLGQGPEFLTYFQNEAQLEKSRLLSDRFSAERPKGSFSTLEIQRTEQGDSAMYLCASSLDHYGYTFGSGTRLTVV.

Worth noting for this clone: At one of its ends the junction is not consistent with the germline gene, which may arise from a read error. This rearrangement joins TRBV11-2 to TRBJ2-3, with 10 bases fitting TRBD2. CDR1 and CDR2 from the germline V gene are SGHAT and FQNNGV. The CDR3 consists of 13 residues. The CDR3 sequence: CASSGVSGGLCAF. The CDR3 bases are TGTGCCAGCAGCGGGGTTAGCGGGGGGCTCTGTGCTTTT. The full variable domain, rest sourced from reference TRBV11-2 and TRBJ2-3, is EAGVAQSPRYKIIEKRQSVAFWCNPISGHATLYWYQQILGQGPKLLIQFQNNGVVDDSQLPKDRFSAERLKGVDSTLKIQPAKLEDSAVYLCASSGVSGGLCAFGPGTRLTVL.

The rearrangement joins TRBV5-4 to TRBJ1-1; D is unclear. Germline loops: CDR1 SGHNT, CDR2 YYREEE (reference sequence). With 4 bases removed from V and 3 bases from J, the gap between germline ends came to 13 bases. The CDR3 runs to 14 residues. CDR3 DNA sequence: TGTGCCAGCAGCCGGTGGGGAGGCCACACTGAAGCTTTCTTT. Translating it yields CASSRWGGHTEAFF.

The J gene is TRBJ1-4, the V gene TRBV7-2; possible D gene TRBD1, 5 bases. This CDR3 region has 15 residues. V was pared by 2 bases and J by 7 bases, with 14 bases between. Germline lookup yields CDR1 SGHTA and CDR2 FQGNSA. The CDR3 DNA sequence: TGTGCCAGCAGCTTACTTAGGGGCATAGGTGAAAAACTGTTTTTT. It codes for CASSLLRGIGEKLFF.